This TCR beta chain was documented in a study of identical twins. This CDR3 is 12 amino acids long. V shed 1 base and J shed 6 bases, with 8 bases lying between them. CDR1 and CDR2 from the germline V gene are DFQATT and SNEGSKA (reference sequence). TCRdb redid the calling of the 5' RACE reads with MiXCR, one entry per CDR3 protein. Of just over 500,000 distinct CDR3 sequences in the sample, 20% to 25% are singletons; the top ten hold around 0.9%. This clonotype was seen ten or more times. These data also formed part of another study, on T cells expressing NK-cell markers.

The material sequenced was CD4+ T cells sorted from blood. The receptor was derived from a woman younger than 35 in good health. The J gene is TRBJ2-3, the V gene TRBV20-1; D is possibly TRBD2 (5 bases). In DNA, the CDR3 is TGCAGTGCTAGAGGTAGCGCCGATACGCAGTATTTT. It specifies CSARGSADTQYF.